A single sample gave rise to the 29 T cell receptor beta chains below, sequenced in a study of CD8+CD57+ T cells in acquired aplastic anemia. Template material for TCR beta VDJ and CDR3 profiling consisted of genomic DNA. TCRdb passed the reads through MiXCR, listing each CDR3 protein once. Seen here are 400,000 to 450,000 distinct CDR3 sequences, roughly 68% observed once, and the top ten hold 3% to 4.5%. Sequencing input: sorted CD4+, CD8+, or CD8+CD57+ T cells (not recorded which) from PBMCs. These receptor sequences come from a human donor in good health, serving as a control.

Comments on this clonotype: An end of the junction does not agree with germline; a read error may underlie this. The chain is built from TRBV7-3 and TRBJ1-1; D might be TRBD1 (5 bases). Per germline, CDR1 SGHTA and CDR2 FQGTGA. This CDR3 region has 13 residues. The CDR3 region has the DNA TGTGCCAGCAGTGTACTGGGTGGGGCTGAAGCGTTCTTT. Translating it yields CASSVLGGAEAFF.

This clonotype was picked up a small number of times. DNA for the CDR3: TGCAGCGTTAATAGCGGGGGGGCGGCGAACACTGAAGCTTTCTTT. Encoded protein: CSVNSGGAANTEAFF. The chain combines TRBV29-1 with TRBJ1-1; a possible D gene is TRBD1 (6 bases). CDR3 length equals 15 residues. V dropped 5 bases and J dropped 1 base, with 17 bases sitting between them. CDR1 and CDR2 (germline): SQVTM, ANQGSEA.

On this clonotype: Since no conserved phenylalanine or tryptophan closes the CDR3, a read error is the likely cause. The DNA is omitted, as the CDR3 cannot be located on it reliably, and the CDR3 follows TCRdb's listing. V usage is TRBV7-8 and J usage is TRBJ1-6; the table names TRBD1, a call not compared with the DNA. Germline V gives CDR1 SGHVS, CDR2 FQNEAQ. The CDR3 is 10 residues long, ends included. The CDR3 sequence: CASSLRGPNS.

In this sample, this clonotype turned up many times. The V call is TRBV6-1, the J call TRBJ1-6; D perhaps matches TRBD1 (6 bases). V shed 4 bases and J shed 9 bases, with 25 bases lying between them. This CDR3 comprises 18 residues. Germline CDR1 and CDR2: MNHNS and SASEGT. The CDR3 reads CASSGSNLGQQRSSPLHF. The CDR3 region has the DNA TGTGCCAGCAGTGGCTCTAACCTTGGACAGCAGAGAAGTTCACCCCTCCACTTT.

On this clonotype itself: The junction does not match germline at one end; this may be a read error. V is TRBV19 and J is TRBJ1-1; D is perhaps TRBD1 (6 bases). The CDR3 extends over 14 amino acids. Germline loops: CDR1 LNHDA, CDR2 SQIVND (reference sequence). CDR3 amino acids: CAISRRGGTDAPFF. The CDR3 bases are TGTGCCATTAGTAGGCGGGGGGGCACAGATGCGCCTTTCTTT.

This clonotype appeared a single time. The missing conserved phenylalanine or tryptophan at the end of this CDR3 makes a read error likely. Because the CDR3's place on the DNA is in doubt, the DNA is left out and the CDR3 is given as listed by TCRdb. This chain joins TRBV9 and TRBJ1-2. From germline, CDR1 is SGDLS and CDR2 YYNGEE. Termini included, the CDR3 measures 13 amino acids. The CDR3 sequence is CASSVALGGASEL.

The chain employs TRBV7-9 and TRBJ2-7; tentatively, D is TRBD2 (6 bases). V shed 5 bases and J shed 2 bases, with 16 bases lying between them. CDR1 and CDR2 from the germline V gene are SEHNR and FQNEAQ (reference sequence). The CDR3 has 15 amino acids. CDR3 residues: CASSANHGGTYEQYF. The CDR3 coding sequence is TGTGCCAGCAGCGCAAATCATGGGGGGACCTACGAGCAGTACTTC.

This clonotype has at least ten counts. The chain has TRBV29-1 and TRBJ2-7, with D possibly being TRBD1 (5 bases). CDR3 length: 13 amino acids. V lost 5 bases and J lost 2, with 13 bases in between. CDR1 SQVTM and CDR2 ANQGSEA come from the germline V gene. The CDR3 nucleotides are TGCAGCGTTATGCGAACAGGTCCCTACGAGCAGTACTTC. This gives the protein CSVMRTGPYEQYF.

This clonotype was seen a single time. V gene TRBV9 combines with J gene TRBJ1-3, with no clear D. Trimming removed 0 bases at V and 14 bases at J, with 21 bases between. This CDR3 comprises 15 residues. Germline V gene data show CDR1 as SGDLS and CDR2 as YYNGEE. CDR3 protein: CASSVEGRRKNPLYF. The CDR3 DNA sequence: TGTGCCAGCAGCGTAGAAGGACGGCGTAAGAACCCCTTATATTTT.

The chain uses TRBV15 and TRBJ1-2; TRBD1 might be the D (6 bases). V was clipped by 1 base and J by 7 bases, with 13 bases between them. This CDR3 contains 14 residues. The V gene's germline CDR1 is LNHNV and CDR2 YYDKDF (reference sequence). The CDR3: CATSRGWGPGGYTF. The DNA of the CDR3 is TGTGCCACCAGCAGAGGTTGGGGGCCGGGTGGCTACACCTTC.

This clonotype was picked up many times. CDR3 protein: CSAEGFGELFF. CDR3 nucleotide sequence: TGCAGTGCGGAGGGCTTCGGGGAGCTGTTTTTT. The chain is built from TRBV20-1 and TRBJ2-2; D is perhaps TRBD2 (6 bases). The germline V gene has CDR1 DFQATT and CDR2 SNEGSKA (reference sequence). Trimming took off 6 bases at V and 7 bases at J, with 9 bases between the two ends. This CDR3 comprises 11 residues.

This CDR3 reads CASGLAEGNEQFF. CDR3 DNA sequence: TGTGCCTCCGGACTAGCGGAGGGGAATGAGCAGTTCTTC. This chain connects TRBV10-3 to TRBJ2-1; 10 bases match TRBD2. The trim removed 11 bases at V and 7 bases at J, leaving 8 bases unmatched. Germline CDR1 ENHRY, CDR2 SYGVKD. This CDR3 contains 13 residues.

This clonotype was detected a few times. A read error may be the cause here, since a much bigger clone is one base away. The gene calls are TRBV30 and TRBJ1-2; no definite D call. The CDR3 totals 10 residues. The V gene's germline CDR1 is GTSNPN and CDR2 SVGIG (reference sequence). Trimming pared 4 bases from V and 8 bases from J, leaving 8 bases between. CDR3 amino acids: CAWILAGYTF. The DNA of the CDR3 is TGTGCCTGGATTCTCGCGGGCTACACCTTC.

Concerning this clonotype: Here the CDR3 omits its conserved ending phenylalanine or tryptophan, so a read error is the likely source. The DNA is omitted, as the CDR3 cannot be located on it reliably, and the CDR3 follows TCRdb's listing. The J gene is TRBJ1-1, the V gene TRBV10-3. The CDR3 has 13 residues if both end residues are counted. The germline V gene has CDR1 ENHRY and CDR2 SYGVKD. CDR3 amino acids: CAISKAVNTEAPL.

This clonotype was counted many times. This chain uses TRBV2 with TRBJ2-3; 8 nucleotides agree with TRBD1. Unmatched junction bases numbered 7, after V lost 4 bases and J lost 1 base. Germline CDR1 is SNHLY and CDR2 is FYNNEI. The CDR3 contains 16 residues. The DNA of the CDR3 is TGTGCCAGCAGTGTATGGGACAGGACAGGCACAGATACGCAGTATTTT. Translation: CASSVWDRTGTDTQYF.

About this clonotype: The junction does not match germline at one end; this may be a read error. The chain uses TRBV5-1 and TRBJ1-4, with a weak D call TRBD1 (5 bases). The germline gives CDR1 SGHRS, CDR2 YFSETQ. The CDR3 sequence is 14 residues long. CDR3: CATSGGLTLEKLFF. In DNA form, the CDR3 reads TGTGCCACCAGCGGGGGTCTCACTCTTGAAAAACTGTTTTTT.

This chain joins TRBV19 and TRBJ2-1; 7 positions agree with TRBD1. CDR1 LNHDA and CDR2 SQIVND come from the germline V gene (reference sequence). V lost 5 bases, J lost 5 bases, and 9 bases stayed unmatched. This CDR3 spans 15 amino acids. CDR3 bases: TGTGCCAGTAGTCCCAGGGACAGATTGGACAATGAGCAGTTCTTC. It yields the protein CASSPRDRLDNEQFF.

The chain joins TRBV15 to TRBJ2-7, with a weak D call TRBD1 (6 bases). V lost 8 bases and J lost 0, with 17 bases in between. Germline V CDR1 and CDR2: LNHNV, YYDKDF (reference sequence). This CDR3 has 15 residues. The CDR3 coding sequence is TGTGCCACCCGGGATGGGGGCATATCCTCCTACGAGCAGTACTTC. This sequence encodes CATRDGGISSYEQYF.

This chain connects TRBV29-1 to TRBJ2-3; D remains unclear. Germline V gene data show CDR1 as SQVTM and CDR2 as ANQGSEA. This CDR3 region has 14 residues. Deletions cut 5 bases from V and 2 bases from J, with 14 bases between. The CDR3 DNA follows: TGCAGCGTTCTTCAACCCAGATACACAGATACGCAGTATTTT. Translating gives CSVLQPRYTDTQYF.

This clonotype has just a few counts. V and J are TRBV4-3 and TRBJ1-4; the match to TRBD1 covers 7 bases. The CDR3 has 16 residues. The germline V gene has CDR1 LGHNA and CDR2 YSLEER. V shed 4 bases and J 8 bases; nucleotides not matched to a gene: 13. The CDR3, as DNA: TGCGCCAGCAGCCTTCACCGACAGGGCGTGAGAGAAAAACTGTTTTTT. It is translated as CASSLHRQGVREKLFF.

As concerns this clonotype: Its ends do not fully match the called genes, so a read error is possible. The CDR3 nucleotides read TGTGCCAGCAGTCCCCAGCAGGGGGGTTCGCGCAGCACTTTT. This gives the protein CASSPQQGGSRSTF. V is TRBV7-3 and J is TRBJ1-6, with 7 bases fitting TRBD1. CDR1 SGHTA and CDR2 FQGTGA come from the germline V gene. The CDR3 contains 14 residues.

This clonotype occurred many times. The V call is TRBV9, the J call TRBJ1-3, with 9 bases fitting TRBD1. In germline, CDR1 is SGDLS, CDR2 YYNGEE. The CDR3 length is 15 residues. J lost 4 bases, V lost 0 bases, and 2 bases had no gene match. In nucleotides, the CDR3 is TGTGCCAGCAGCGTAGCCGGGACAGGGGGAAACACCATATATTTT. Amino acid sequence: CASSVAGTGGNTIYF.

The CDR3 spells CASSRGTGVQDEQYF. The CDR3 region has the DNA TGTGCCAGCAGCAGAGGGACAGGTGTGCAGGACGAGCAGTACTTC. The chain has TRBV11-2 and TRBJ2-7; 8 positions agree with TRBD1. Germline values: CDR1 SGHAT, CDR2 FQNNGV. With V trimmed by 5 bases and J by 5 bases, 11 bases remained unmatched. The CDR3 has 15 amino acids.

This clonotype was observed a handful of times. This may arise from a read error, as a much more abundant clone is one base away. The rearrangement links TRBV4-3 to TRBJ1-1, with TRBD1 as a possible D gene (5 bases). This CDR3 is 14 amino acids long. The germline V gene has CDR1 LGHNA and CDR2 YSLEER. CDR3 nucleotides: TGCGCCAGCAGCCAAGACACCTCAGGGACTGAAGCTCTCTTT. Amino acids: CASSQDTSGTEALF.

The J gene is TRBJ1-1, the V gene TRBV9; possibly TRBD1 for D (5 bases). Germline assignment: CDR1 SGDLS and CDR2 YYNGEE. Trimming took off 4 bases at V and 0 bases at J, with 10 bases between the two ends. The CDR3 covers 14 residues. The CDR3 region has the DNA TGTGCCAGCAGCCGTGGACACCTGAACACTGAAGCTTTCTTT. This encodes CASSRGHLNTEAFF.

Concerning this clonotype: At one of its ends the junction is not consistent with the germline gene, which may arise from a read error. V is TRBV9 and J is TRBJ2-1; D is unclear. Germline V gene lookup returns CDR1 SGDLS and CDR2 YYNGEE. The CDR3 length is 16 residues. CDR3 bases: TGTGCCAGCAGCCCCCCTCCCGCGTCCTCCTACAAGGAGCAGTTCTTC. Translating it yields CASSPPPASSYKEQFF. The full variable domain, rest sourced from reference TRBV9 and TRBJ2-1, is DSGVTQTPKHLITATGQRVTLRCSPRSGDLSVYWYQQSLDQGLQFLIQYYNGEERAKGNILERFSAQQFPDLHSELNLSSLELGDSALYFCASSPPPASSYKEQFFGPGTRLTVL.

This clonotype was picked up a small number of times. V and J are TRBV10-3 and TRBJ2-7, with D hard to call. The germline V gene encodes CDR1 ENHRY and CDR2 SYGVKD. The CDR3 consists of 16 residues. Between the trimmed V and J ends, which lost 6 bases and 3 bases, there was a span of 21 bases. CDR3 protein: CAISLKDTSSGYEQYF. The CDR3 DNA reads TGTGCCATCAGCCTGAAAGACACGTCGTCAGGCTACGAGCAGTACTTC.

The chain carries TRBV7-9 and TRBJ1-1; D is unclear. The CDR3 runs 16 residues. The germline V gene encodes CDR1 SEHNR and CDR2 FQNEAQ (reference sequence). The V end lost 5 bases, the J end lost 4 bases, and 20 bases lay between the germline ends. CDR3 DNA: TGTGCCAGCAGCATAGAGCCGGTTAGGGCGACCACTGAAGCTTTCTTT. Encoded protein: CASSIEPVRATTEAFF.

The chain employs TRBV6-5 and TRBJ1-5; D gene ambiguous. The V end lost 4 bases, the J end lost 0 bases, and 10 bases lay between the germline ends. Germline-derived CDR1 and CDR2 are MNHEY and SVGAGI. The CDR3 covers 15 residues. CDR3 nucleotides: TGTGCCAGCAGTTTTGAGCGGGATAGCAATCAGCCCCAGCATTTT. It codes for CASSFERDSNQPQHF.